The rows below give T cell receptor beta chains drawn from one sample of a study of blood T cell repertoires in COVID-19. This table comes from immunoSEQ multiplex PCR, and its TCRdb copy is limited to in-frame clones, with some not included. Among roughly 250,000 clones listed, about 90% were seen once. The sequenced sample consisted of PBMCs or T cells enriched from blood (not recorded which). Every receptor here comes from a man aged 50-59 years who had been exposed to COVID-19. Each CDR3 is given with its conserved first and last residue. Fields, in order: clone size, V gene, CDR3 protein. Clone sizes are given selectively: once, few, many, or a class where the clone is expanded.

size: .
V: TRBV27
CDR3: CASSLGHANLYTEAFF

size: .
V: TRBV27
CDR3: CASSLSGGGHRNTEAFF

size: .
V: TRBV5-1
CDR3: CASRQTPATNEKLFF

size: .
V: TRBV10-3
CDR3: CATRGDGAANTEAFF

size: .
V: TRBV28
CDR3: CASSLIAGPLHTQHF

size: .
V: TRBV10-3
CDR3: CAISRLAGHSYNEQFF

size: .
V: TRBV10-3
CDR3: CAARGDLGGNTIYF

size: .
V: TRBV4-1
CDR3: CASSQSHNYGYTF

size: .
V: TRBV5-5
CDR3: CASSGAGTGISPLHF

size: few
V: TRBV5-4
CDR3: CASSLWAPSGNTIYF

size: .
V: TRBV10-3
CDR3: CAIRIQGTGGYTF

size: .
V: TRBV5-1
CDR3: CASSSIRGNTEAFF

size: .
V: TRBV7-6
CDR3: CASSVVGVSTDTQYF

size: .
V: TRBV5-1
CDR3: CASSLISGSSTDTQYF

size: .
V: TRBV6-2/TRBV6-3
CDR3: CASSFGQPSPLHF

size: .
V: TRBV6-1
CDR3: CASSEKQGDSPLHF

size: once
V: TRBV27
CDR3: CASSFRGGGEAFF

size: .
V: TRBV27
CDR3: CASSFLQGFRVPNYGYTF

size: once
V: TRBV28
CDR3: CASRRGAAEKLFF

size: once
V: TRBV6-4
CDR3: CASSDLRGGSTFF

size: .
V: TRBV18
CDR3: CASSPYQGGNYNEQFF

size: .
V: TRBV27
CDR3: CASSSTATYEQYF

size: .
V: TRBV18
CDR3: CASSPPLQGASGANVLTF

size: .
V: TRBV9
CDR3: CASNSGTYNEQFF

size: .
V: TRBV7-2
CDR3: CASRTTTAYTEAFF

size: once
V: TRBV5-4
CDR3: CASSPGIQETQYF

size: .
V: TRBV10-3
CDR3: CAISERGRENTEAFF

size: .
V: TRBV5-8
CDR3: CASSQDWTGGYTF

size: .
V: TRBV28
CDR3: CASQGGGWSPLHF

size: .
V: TRBV15
CDR3: CATSREVIGGDQGYTF

size: .
V: TRBV11-3
CDR3: CASSLVSGNTIYF

size: .
V: TRBV10-3
CDR3: CAISEMAGGNSPLHF

size: .
V: TRBV10-3
CDR3: CAANAPRTGGKNSPLHF

size: once
V: TRBV27
CDR3: CASRPISAPGTDTQYF

size: .
V: TRBV5-1
CDR3: CASSLRAGAGANVLTF

size: .
V: TRBV6-5
CDR3: CASSPWTSAVNEQFF

size: .
V: TRBV5-1
CDR3: CASSLGASSGANVLTF

size: .
V: TRBV18
CDR3: CASSGQGNTGELFF

size: .
V: TRBV28
CDR3: CASKGTGRFGYTF

size: .
V: TRBV29-1
CDR3: CSGDRGPNTEAFF

size: .
V: TRBV10-3
CDR3: CAIRGQGDQPQHF

size: .
V: TRBV6-2/TRBV6-3
CDR3: CASSYRDGSYTF

size: .
V: TRBV3-1/TRBV3-2
CDR3: CASSQDSANTEAFF

size: .
V: TRBV20-1
CDR3: CSASPLSGRAFNEQFF

size: .
V: TRBV7-2
CDR3: CASSPGGGFYGYTF

size: .
V: TRBV14
CDR3: CASSQVRPSRDEQFF

size: .
V: TRBV7-9
CDR3: CASSGWDSFYTF

size: few
V: TRBV28
CDR3: CASSLVEYNSPLHF

size: .
V: TRBV5-5
CDR3: CASIEQTTDTQYF